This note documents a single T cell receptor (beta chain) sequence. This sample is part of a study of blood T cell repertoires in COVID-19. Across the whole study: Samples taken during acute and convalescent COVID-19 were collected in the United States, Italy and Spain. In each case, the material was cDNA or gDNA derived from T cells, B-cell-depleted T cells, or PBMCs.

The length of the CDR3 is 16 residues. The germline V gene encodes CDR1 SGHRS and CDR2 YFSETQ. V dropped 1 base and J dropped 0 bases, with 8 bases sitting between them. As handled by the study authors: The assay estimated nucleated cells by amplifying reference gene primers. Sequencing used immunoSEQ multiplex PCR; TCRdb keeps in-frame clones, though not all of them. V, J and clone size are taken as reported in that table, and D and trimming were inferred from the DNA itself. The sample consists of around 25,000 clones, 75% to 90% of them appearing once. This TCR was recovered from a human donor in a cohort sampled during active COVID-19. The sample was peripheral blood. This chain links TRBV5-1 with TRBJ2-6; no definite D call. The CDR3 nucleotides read TGCGCCAGCAGCTTGACAACGAACTCTGGGGCCAACGTCCTGACTTTC. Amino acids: CASSLTTNSGANVLTF. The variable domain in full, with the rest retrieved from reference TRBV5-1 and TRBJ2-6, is KAGVTQTPRYLIKTRGQQVTLSCSPISGHRSVSWYQQTPGQGLQFLFEYFSETQRNKGNFPGRFSGRQFSNSRSEMNVSTLELGDSALYLCASSLTTNSGANVLTFGAGSRLTVL.